These 16 T cell receptor beta chains were all obtained from the same sample, sequenced in a study of blood T cell repertoires in COVID-19 (dated by TCRdb to the early 2020s). Library preparation used the immunoSEQ multiplex PCR assay. The source is immuneACCESS, and TCRdb retained only in-frame sequences with V and J called. Part of the clones is not carried over; for the studies checked, unresolved V genes explain less than half of this, and the remainder is unexplained. Recorded for this sample are 320,000 or so clones; about 88% of them occurred a single time. Approximately 0.93% of the sample comes from the top ten. Input material: PBMCs or T cells enriched from blood (not recorded which). The receptors derive from a woman between 25 and 40 years old who had recovered from COVID-19.

This CDR3 is CASRTSGGADTGELFF. The CDR3 bases are TGTGCCAGCAGAACCTCAGGGGGCGCAGACACCGGGGAGCTGTTTTTT. V gene TRBV2 combines with J gene TRBJ2-2; 8 bases match TRBD1. The CDR3 length is 16 residues. From germline, CDR1 is SNHLY and CDR2 FYNNEI. Trimming took 6 bases from V and 3 from J; bases not matched to a gene: 9.

This clone occurred once. This chain connects TRBV6-1 to TRBJ1-2, with D possibly TRBD1 on 5 matching bases. Trimming left V 1 base short and J 4 bases short, with 13 bases between. The germline CDR1 and CDR2 sequences are MNHNS and SASEGT. The CDR3 length is 15 residues. DNA for the CDR3: TGTGCCAGCAGTGAAGTCCCCGACAGCCGCTATGGCTACACCTTC. Encoded protein: CASSEVPDSRYGYTF.

The chain is built from TRBV21-1 and TRBJ2-7; the table's D gene call, TRBD1, was not cross checked with the DNA. TRBV21-1 is listed as a pseudogene. The CDR3 totals 13 residues. The CDR3: CASSNGTGCEQYF. In DNA, the CDR3 is TGTGCCAGCAGCAACGGGACAGGGTGCGAGCAGTACTTC.

The genes are TRBV27 and TRBJ2-5; the match to TRBD2 covers 7 bases. The germline V gene encodes CDR1 MNHEY and CDR2 SMNVEV (reference sequence). The junction had 2 bases not matched to a gene; V was cut back by 2 bases and J by 2 bases. The CDR3 is 14 amino acids. The CDR3 here is CASSLAGGQETQYF. The CDR3, as DNA: TGTGCCAGCAGTTTAGCCGGGGGGCAAGAGACCCAGTACTTC.

About this clone: Other DNA sequences of this sample code for an identical CDR3. V is TRBV5-1 and J is TRBJ1-3; D remains unclear. The CDR3 runs to 15 residues. The germline V gene encodes CDR1 SGHRS and CDR2 YFSETQ. V lost 1 base and J lost 0, with 8 bases in between. The DNA of the CDR3 is TGCGCCAGCAGCTTGTCGGGTTCCTCTGGAAACACCATATATTTT. Its translation is CASSLSGSSGNTIYF.

The CDR3 region is CASKSVPNLSSGELFF. The CDR3, as DNA: TGTGCCAGCAAATCGGTCCCAAACCTATCCTCCGGGGAGCTGTTTTTT. This chain links TRBV27 with TRBJ2-2, with D unclear. The CDR3 loop spans 16 amino acids. The V end lost 7 bases, the J end lost 6 bases, and 21 bases lay between the germline ends. The germline V gene has CDR1 MNHEY and CDR2 SMNVEV (reference sequence).

This clone was recorded a few times. Other DNA sequences from this sample encode an identical CDR3 as well. This chain joins TRBV19 and TRBJ1-5; 8 bases fit TRBD1. Per the germline V gene, CDR1 is LNHDA and CDR2 is SQIVND (reference sequence). The CDR3 has 16 amino acids. Unmatched junction bases numbered 7, after V lost 2 bases and J lost 4 bases. The CDR3 DNA follows: TGTGCCAGTAGTATATTCAGGGGGCAGGCGAATCAGCCCCAGCATTTT. It encodes CASSIFRGQANQPQHF.

The J gene is TRBJ2-1, the V gene TRBV7-8; 7 bases line up with TRBD2. Trimming at V came to 4 bases and at J to 9 bases, leaving 12 bases not matched to a gene. The CDR3 totals 15 residues. Germline assignment: CDR1 SGHVS and CDR2 FQNEAQ. The CDR3 protein is CASSSSTSRRLEQFF. DNA for the CDR3: TGTGCCAGCAGCTCTTCGACTAGCCGAAGACTTGAGCAGTTCTTC.

The chain links TRBV5-1 to TRBJ2-3, with 11 bases matching TRBD2. V was clipped by 4 bases and J by 1 base; unmatched bases: 8. The CDR3 totals 17 residues. Per germline, CDR1 SGHRS and CDR2 YFSETQ. The CDR3 region is CASSPDGTSGRTDTQYF. The CDR3, as DNA: TGCGCCAGCAGCCCGGATGGGACTAGCGGCCGCACAGATACGCAGTATTTT.

This chain joins TRBV28 and TRBJ1-1; 8 nucleotides agree with TRBD1. Germline V gene sequence: CDR1 MDHEN, CDR2 SYDVKM. CDR3 length: 12 residues. Unmatched junction bases numbered 2, after V lost 6 bases and J lost 5 bases. The CDR3 reads CASRDRVTEAFF. In DNA form, the CDR3 reads TGTGCCAGCAGGGACAGGGTGACTGAAGCTTTCTTT.

V gene TRBV2 combines with J gene TRBJ1-5, with a possible D match to TRBD1 (5 bases). This CDR3 has 16 amino acids. Germline loops: CDR1 SNHLY, CDR2 FYNNEI. The ends were cut back, 7 bases at V and 6 bases at J, with 22 bases in the middle. The DNA of the CDR3 is TGTGCCAGCAACCCGTCGCAGACAGCGGGGAGTCAGCCCCAGCATTTT. It specifies CASNPSQTAGSQPQHF.

V is TRBV30 and J is TRBJ2-3, with TRBD2 as a possible D gene (6 bases). There are 14 residues in the CDR3. Germline V CDR1 and CDR2: GTSNPN, SVGIG (reference sequence). V was clipped by 0 bases and J by 4 bases, with 11 bases between them. Here the CDR3 DNA reads TGTGCCTGGAGTGTAGCGGGCGCGCCAGATACGCAGTATTTT. Residues: CAWSVAGAPDTQYF.

The CDR3 DNA is TGTGCCAGCAGTCTAGACAGGGGGCGCTTCCAGCCCCAGCATTTT. It encodes CASSLDRGRFQPQHF. V usage is TRBV6-2 or TRBV6-3 and J usage is TRBJ1-5; 10 bases line up with TRBD1. CDR1 and CDR2 (germline): MNHEY, SVGEGT. J lost 7 bases, V lost 5 bases, and 8 bases had no gene match. The CDR3 length is 15 residues.

The chain employs TRBV4-3 and TRBJ2-2; a weak D match, TRBD1 (6 bases). The CDR3 runs 16 residues. Germline V gene data show CDR1 as LGHNA and CDR2 as YSLEER. V dropped 0 bases and J dropped 2 bases, with 10 bases sitting between them. The CDR3 DNA is TGCGCCAGCAGCCAAGATGACAGGAAAAACACCGGGGAGCTGTTTTTT. It is translated as CASSQDDRKNTGELFF.

The chain employs TRBV19 and TRBJ1-5; a weak D match, TRBD1 (6 bases). V was pared by 9 bases and J by 5 bases, with 17 bases between. The CDR3 length is 14 residues. Germline assignment: CDR1 LNHDA and CDR2 SQIVND (reference sequence). The CDR3 protein is CASTPWGPHQPQHF. The CDR3 nucleotides are TGTGCCAGCACCCCTTGGGGGCCACATCAGCCCCAGCATTTT.

CDR3 sequence reads: CASSAGTGAGAYGYTF. The CDR3 DNA is TGTGCCAGCAGCGCTGGGACAGGGGCCGGGGCCTATGGCTACACCTTC. The chain links TRBV5-6 to TRBJ1-2, with TRBD1 identical over 10 bases. V shed 4 bases, J shed 4 bases, and the junction held 10 bases outside the gene matches. The germline CDR1 and CDR2 sequences are SGHDT and YYEEEE. CDR3 length: 16 amino acids.